This TCR beta chain is from a study of blood T cell repertoires in COVID-19. For the study at large: The United States, Italy and Spain were the sources of the acute and convalescent COVID-19 samples. T cells, B-cell-depleted T cells, or PBMCs supplied cDNA or gDNA.

After removal of 4 bases from V and 2 bases from J, the junction contained 11 bases not matched to a gene. Per germline, CDR1 MGHDK and CDR2 SYGVNS. The CDR3 length is 17 residues. Under the authors' procedure: Nucleated cell counts were estimated from reference gene primer amplification. The table came from immunoSEQ multiplex PCR; TCRdb's copy has only in-frame clones and leaves some out. For V, J and clone size, that table is used; D and trimming come from the DNA. The table records 95,000 to 150,000 clones, about four fifths of them present only once. Sequenced input: peripheral blood. The V gene is TRBV25-1, the J gene TRBJ2-3; 8 nucleotides align to TRBD2. This sequence originates from a man between 65 and 85 years old with acute or convalescent COVID-19. In DNA form, the CDR3 reads TGTGCCAGCAGTGTAGGGCACGGCGGGGGGTACACAGATACGCAGTATTTT. This translates into CASSVGHGGGYTDTQYF.